These T cell receptor beta chains were read from a single sample in a study of T cell responses to AZD1222 COVID-19 vaccine. Here immunoSEQ multiplex PCR was the method, and the copy in TCRdb shows in-frame clones only, minus some. This table has 100,000 to 150,000 clones, more than 90% appearing once. This sample comprised peripheral blood, obtained on day 0 of AZD1222 vaccination. The receptor source for this set is an adult in good health. The CDR3 runs from the conserved cysteine through the conserved F or W. The D gene is left open where the match is weak. The listing skips clone size in some rows; elsewhere it reads once, few, many or a size class.

v_call: TRBV19
d_call: TRBD1
clone_size: NA
j_call: TRBJ2-7
cdr3_nt: TGTGCCAGTAGAGCAGCGGGACAGGGGAACGAGCAGTACTTC
cdr3_aa: CASRAAGQGNEQYF

v_call: TRBV27
d_call: NA
clone_size: NA
j_call: TRBJ2-3
cdr3_nt: TGTGCCAGCAGAAAATCTGGGGCAGATACGCAGTATTTT
cdr3_aa: CASRKSGADTQYF

v_call: TRBV11-3
d_call: NA
clone_size: NA
j_call: TRBJ2-1
cdr3_nt: TGTGCCAGCAGCCAAACAGGGTGGCAACCCTACAATGAGCAGTTCTTC
cdr3_aa: CASSQTGWQPYNEQFF

v_call: TRBV28
d_call: NA
clone_size: NA
j_call: TRBJ1-2
cdr3_nt: TGTGCCAGCACCCGTAACTATGGCTACACCTTC
cdr3_aa: CASTRNYGYTF

v_call: TRBV4-2
d_call: NA
clone_size: NA
j_call: TRBJ1-2
cdr3_nt: TGTGCCAGCAGCCAAGAAAGCGGATATGGCTACACCTTC
cdr3_aa: CASSQESGYGYTF

v_call: TRBV19
d_call: NA
clone_size: NA
j_call: TRBJ2-1
cdr3_nt: TGTGCCAGTAGCCGATCCTTTGGGGATGAGCAGTTCTTC
cdr3_aa: CASSRSFGDEQFF

v_call: TRBV6-4
d_call: TRBD2
clone_size: NA
j_call: TRBJ2-2
cdr3_nt: TGTGCCAGCTCACTAGCGGTTGACACCGGGGAGCTGTTTTTT
cdr3_aa: CASSLAVDTGELFF

v_call: TRBV9
d_call: TRBD1
clone_size: NA
j_call: TRBJ1-1
cdr3_nt: TGTGCCAGCAGCGTAGAACAGGGGGCTCGTGAAGCTTTCTTT
cdr3_aa: CASSVEQGAREAFF

v_call: TRBV5-5
d_call: NA
clone_size: NA
j_call: TRBJ1-5
cdr3_nt: TGTGCCAGCAGCTTGACACATAGCAATCAGCCCCAGCATTTT
cdr3_aa: CASSLTHSNQPQHF

v_call: TRBV6-5
d_call: NA
clone_size: NA
j_call: TRBJ2-2
cdr3_nt: TGTGCCAGCAGCTCCCAGATCGGGGAGCTGTTTTTT
cdr3_aa: CASSSQIGELFF

v_call: TRBV2
d_call: NA
clone_size: NA
j_call: TRBJ1-2
cdr3_nt: TGTGCCAGCAGTGGTCCCCGCGGCGGGGGTTGGGGCTACACCTTC
cdr3_aa: CASSGPRGGGWGYTF

v_call: TRBV7-9
d_call: NA
clone_size: NA
j_call: TRBJ2-3
cdr3_nt: TGTGCCAGCAGCTTGGGACTTCTCACAGATACGCAGTATTTT
cdr3_aa: CASSLGLLTDTQYF

v_call: TRBV3-1/TRBV3-2
d_call: NA
clone_size: NA
j_call: TRBJ1-1
cdr3_nt: TGTGCCAGCAGCCAAGGAACGGTAGAGAACACTGAAGCTTTCTTT
cdr3_aa: CASSQGTVENTEAFF

v_call: TRBV5-1
d_call: TRBD1
clone_size: NA
j_call: TRBJ2-7
cdr3_nt: TGCGCCAGCAGCTCCTCAGGACAGGGGGATGGCTACGAGCAGTACTTC
cdr3_aa: CASSSSGQGDGYEQYF

v_call: TRBV24-1
d_call: TRBD2
clone_size: NA
j_call: TRBJ2-2
cdr3_nt: TGTGCCACCAGTGATTCCGCGCGGGGGGGCATTAACACCGGGGAGCTGTTTTTT
cdr3_aa: CATSDSARGGINTGELFF

v_call: TRBV11-3
d_call: NA
clone_size: NA
j_call: TRBJ2-3
cdr3_nt: TGTGCCAGCAGCCTGGGCCCCCGAGATACGCAGTATTTT
cdr3_aa: CASSLGPRDTQYF

v_call: TRBV19
d_call: NA
clone_size: NA
j_call: TRBJ1-2
cdr3_nt: TGTGCCAGTAGGCCGGGGTCCGAGCACCGGGGGGGCTACACCTTC
cdr3_aa: CASRPGSEHRGGYTF

v_call: TRBV30
d_call: NA
clone_size: NA
j_call: TRBJ1-2
cdr3_nt: TGTGCCTGGAGTAACAGTAGAGGATCTGGCTACACCTTC
cdr3_aa: CAWSNSRGSGYTF

v_call: TRBV4-3
d_call: NA
clone_size: once
j_call: TRBJ2-5
cdr3_nt: TGCGCCAGCAGCCAAGACGGCAGCAGCCAAGAGACCCAGTACTTC
cdr3_aa: CASSQDGSSQETQYF